The 7 T cell receptor beta chains below all came from one sample that was sequenced in a study of cytomegalovirus exposure and HLA in healthy donors. Profiled with immunoSEQ multiplex PCR; TCRdb holds only in-frame clones, not every one. The table includes 110,000 to 150,000 clones, approximately 84% detected once. Sequencing was performed on PBMCs. These receptors came from a woman between 25 and 40 years old in good health and CMV-seronegative.

The chain combines TRBV6-1 with TRBJ1-2, with D possibly TRBD1 on 5 matching bases. The CDR3 is 13 residues long. Germline V CDR1 and CDR2: MNHNS, SASEGT. The germline V and J ends were trimmed by 2 bases and 8 bases, with 12 bases remaining between them. CDR3 amino acids: CASSEKGFQGYTF. CDR3 coding DNA: TGTGCCAGCAGTGAAAAGGGGTTTCAGGGCTACACCTTC.

The V call is TRBV5-4, the J call TRBJ2-5; 8 positions match TRBD1. Germline lookup yields CDR1 SGHNT and CDR2 YYREEE (reference sequence). The J segment lost 5 bases and the V segment lost 0 bases, leaving 6 bases of the junction unmatched. The CDR3 is made up of 15 amino acids. This chain's CDR3 is CASSLAPGGSETQYF. DNA of the CDR3: TGTGCCAGCAGCTTGGCCCCAGGGGGCTCCGAGACCCAGTACTTC.

The V and J genes are TRBV5-1 and TRBJ2-2, with D possibly TRBD1 on 5 matching bases. The V gene lost 4 bases and the J gene lost 3 bases, with 16 bases spanning the gap. The CDR3 runs to 16 residues. Germline lookup yields CDR1 SGHRS and CDR2 YFSETQ. CDR3 DNA sequence: TGCGCCAGCAGCCCGCAAAGGACACTACACACCGGGGAGCTGTTTTTT. Its protein is CASSPQRTLHTGELFF.

This clone was seen more than once but under ten times. The genes are TRBV6-5 and TRBJ1-1, with a possible D match to TRBD1 (6 bases). CDR1 and CDR2 (germline): MNHEY, SVGAGI. The CDR3 sequence is 15 residues long. The germline V and J ends were trimmed by 2 bases and 1 base, with 11 bases remaining between them. CDR3 DNA: TGTGCCAGCAGTTACGGTTGGGACAAGAACACTGAAGCTTTCTTT. Residues: CASSYGWDKNTEAFF.

The chain recombines TRBV28 with TRBJ1-1; D uncertain. V shed 5 bases and J shed 1 base, with 11 bases lying between them. Germline V CDR1 and CDR2: MDHEN, SYDVKM. The CDR3 consists of 14 residues. DNA for the CDR3: TGTGCCAGCAGTAGATTGGGAGGGAACACTGAAGCTTTCTTT. Protein product: CASSRLGGNTEAFF.

The chain combines TRBV6-6 with TRBJ1-5; D perhaps matches TRBD1 (5 bases). The CDR3 is 15 residues long. The germline V gene has CDR1 MNHNY and CDR2 SVGAGI (reference sequence). Deletions cut 6 bases from V and 2 bases from J, with 14 bases between. CDR3 sequence reads: CASSNGGVGNQPQHF. The CDR3 DNA sequence: TGTGCCAGCAGCAATGGGGGGGTAGGCAATCAGCCCCAGCATTTT.

This clone was seen a handful of times. V and J are TRBV5-1 and TRBJ1-6; 8 nucleotides align to TRBD1. The V and J ends lost 3 bases and 9 bases, in that order; junction bases with no gene match: 11. This CDR3 has 16 amino acids. Per the germline V gene, CDR1 is SGHRS and CDR2 is YFSETQ. The CDR3 loop reads CASSSETQGAGSPLHF. The CDR3, as DNA: TGCGCCAGCAGCTCTGAGACCCAGGGGGCAGGTTCACCCCTCCACTTT.